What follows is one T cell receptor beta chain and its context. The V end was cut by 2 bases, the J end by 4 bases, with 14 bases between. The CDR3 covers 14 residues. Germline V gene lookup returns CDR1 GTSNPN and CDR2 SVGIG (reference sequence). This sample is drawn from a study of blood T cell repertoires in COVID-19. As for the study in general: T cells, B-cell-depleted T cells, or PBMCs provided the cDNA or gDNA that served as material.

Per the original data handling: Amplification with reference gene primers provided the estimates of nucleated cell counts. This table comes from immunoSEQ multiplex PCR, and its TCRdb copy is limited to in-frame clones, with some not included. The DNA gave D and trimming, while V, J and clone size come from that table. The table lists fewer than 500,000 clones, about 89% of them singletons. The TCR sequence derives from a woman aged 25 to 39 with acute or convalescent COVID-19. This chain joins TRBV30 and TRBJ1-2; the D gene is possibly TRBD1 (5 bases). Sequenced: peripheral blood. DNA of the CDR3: TGTGCCTGGAGTTTTCGGGGGGGAGGCTATGGCTACACCTTC. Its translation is CAWSFRGGGYGYTF.